This T cell receptor beta chain is drawn from a study of human T cells and chemical hapten exposure. Individual cDNA molecules had unique molecular identifiers attached to them by the library. MiXCR was run by TCRdb on the reads, yielding one entry per CDR3 protein. Counted here are 95,000 to 150,000 distinct CDR3 sequences, about 7.7% occurring once; the ten biggest clones make up 1.2% to 1.5%. CDR3 size: 14 residues. V lost 7 bases and J lost 8; bases outside the gene matches: 6. CDR1 is ENHRY, CDR2 SYGVKD, per germline. Unfractionated whole blood yielded the extracted total RNA. The TCR comes from a human donor in good health. Some clones in this sample may be carry-over from other donors' samples. The V gene is TRBV10-3, the J gene TRBJ2-1, with TRBD2 matching 12 bases. Sequencing input: whole blood. The CDR3 reads CAITTSGRSDEQFF. In nucleotides, the CDR3 is TGTGCCATCACTACTAGCGGGAGGAGCGATGAGCAGTTCTTC.